Following are 7 T cell receptor beta chains from one sample sequenced in a study of T cell repertoires in cytomegalovirus infection. Using its own MiXCR run on the reads, TCRdb lists one record per CDR3 protein. The data contain 210,000 or so distinct CDR3 sequences, about 7% of them singletons. The sample was PBMCs. The receptors were gathered from a human donor in good health (CMV status not recorded). Some clones in this sample may be carry-over from other donors' samples.

This chain joins TRBV11-3 and TRBJ2-3; TRBD2 matches 7 bases. The CDR3 runs to 14 residues. The ends lost 5 bases at V and 5 bases at J; junction bases unmatched: 7. Germline-derived CDR1 and CDR2 are SGHNT and YENEEA. The CDR3 protein is CASSGGGVRDTQYF. The CDR3 DNA is TGTGCCAGCAGCGGGGGAGGGGTTAGAGATACGCAGTATTTT.

This clonotype was found many times. V is TRBV4-2 and J is TRBJ2-7; D unresolved. This CDR3 is 14 amino acids long. V was trimmed by 2 bases and J by 0 bases, leaving 8 bases between them. Germline V gene lookup returns CDR1 LGHNA and CDR2 YNFKEQ. The CDR3 nucleotides read TGTGCCAGCAGCCAAACGGGTGGCTCCTACGAGCAGTACTTC. Translation: CASSQTGGSYEQYF.

Ten or more counts support this clonotype. The V and J genes are TRBV12-3 or TRBV12-4 and TRBJ2-5, with D possibly matching TRBD2 (6 bases). This CDR3 is 13 amino acids long. Trimming cost V 6 bases and J 0 bases, with 8 bases left between them. The CDR3 spells CASRRGYQETQYF. The CDR3 DNA reads as TGTGCCAGCAGACGGGGGTACCAAGAGACCCAGTACTTC.

This clonotype was picked up many times. The chain links TRBV19 to TRBJ1-5; 8 bases line up with TRBD1. Germline trimming cut 6 bases from V and 3 bases from J; bases unmatched to any gene: 10. Per the germline V gene, CDR1 is LNHDA and CDR2 is SQIVND (reference sequence). The CDR3 has 16 amino acids. DNA for the CDR3: TGTGCCAGTAGATCGGACAGGGTATTGTCCAATCAGCCCCAGCATTTT. It specifies CASRSDRVLSNQPQHF. Variable domain in full (rest from reference TRBV19 and TRBJ1-5): DGGITQSPKYLFRKEGQNVTLSCEQNLNHDAMYWYRQDPGQGLRLIYYSQIVNDFQKGDIAEGYSVSREKKESFPLTVTSAQKNPTAFYLCASRSDRVLSNQPQHFGDGTRLSIL.

This clonotype was observed many times. The chain links TRBV19 to TRBJ1-1; D is unclear. V was trimmed by 0 bases and J by 7 bases, leaving 12 bases between them. Per germline, CDR1 LNHDA and CDR2 SQIVND (reference sequence). This CDR3 comprises 14 residues. The CDR3 nucleotides read TGTGCCAGTAGTATAGACGCCGCCAAGCGTGAAGCTTTCTTT. Its protein is CASSIDAAKREAFF.

This clonotype was counted at least ten times. The chain has TRBV6-5 and TRBJ2-5, with D perhaps TRBD1 (8 bases). Trimming took 0 bases from V and 2 from J, leaving 19 bases between them. CDR3 length: 18 residues. Germline V gene lookup returns CDR1 MNHEY and CDR2 SVGAGI. CDR3 DNA: TGTGCCAGCAGTTACTCCCTGGGGGGGCGACAGGGGCAAGAGACCCAGTACTTC. This translates into CASSYSLGGRQGQETQYF.

Ten or more counts support this clonotype. This sequence joins TRBV19 and TRBJ1-4; D possibly corresponds to TRBD1 (5 bases). The CDR3 has 14 residues. Trimming stripped 9 bases from V and 7 bases from J, with 18 bases between. CDR1 is LNHDA and CDR2 is SQIVND in the germline V gene (reference sequence). The CDR3 sequence: CASRRRETVEKLFF. The CDR3 DNA is TGTGCCAGCCGGCGCAGGGAGACGGTTGAAAAACTGTTTTTT.